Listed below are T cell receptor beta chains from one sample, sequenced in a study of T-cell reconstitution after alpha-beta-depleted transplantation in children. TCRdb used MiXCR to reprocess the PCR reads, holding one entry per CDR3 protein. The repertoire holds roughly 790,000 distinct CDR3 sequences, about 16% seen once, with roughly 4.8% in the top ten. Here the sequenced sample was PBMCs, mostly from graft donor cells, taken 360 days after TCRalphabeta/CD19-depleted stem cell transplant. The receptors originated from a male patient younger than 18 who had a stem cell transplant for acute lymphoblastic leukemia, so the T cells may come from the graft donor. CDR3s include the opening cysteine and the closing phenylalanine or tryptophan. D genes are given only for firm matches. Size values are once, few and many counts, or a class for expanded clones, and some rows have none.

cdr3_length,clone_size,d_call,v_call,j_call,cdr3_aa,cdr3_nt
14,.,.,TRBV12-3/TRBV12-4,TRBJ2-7,CASRRDALRDEQYF,TGTGCCAGCAGGCGGGACGCCCTAAGAGACGAGCAGTACTTC
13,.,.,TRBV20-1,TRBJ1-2,CSATDSGARGYTF,TGCAGTGCTACCGATTCCGGGGCGCGTGGCTACACCTTC
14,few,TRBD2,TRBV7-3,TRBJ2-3,CASSPAGTTDTQYF,TGTGCCAGCTCTCCAGCGGGGACCACAGATACGCAGTATTTT
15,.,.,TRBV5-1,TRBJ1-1,CASSSTWGMNTEAFF,TGCGCCAGCAGCTCTACCTGGGGCATGAACACTGAAGCTTTCTTT
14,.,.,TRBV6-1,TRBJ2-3,CASSPPGTSDTQYF,TGTGCCAGCAGTCCTCCGGGAACTTCAGATACGCAGTATTTT
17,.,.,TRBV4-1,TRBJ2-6,CASSQGWLGSGANVLTF,TGCGCCAGCAGCCAAGGTTGGTTGGGCTCTGGGGCCAACGTCCTGACTTTC
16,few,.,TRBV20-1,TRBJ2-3,CSAQGSATGSTDTQYF,TGCAGTGCCCAAGGCTCAGCGACAGGCAGCACAGATACGCAGTATTTT
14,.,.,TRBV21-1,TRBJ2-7,CASSSPDSNYEQYF,TGTGCCAGCAGCTCGCCGGACAGCAATTACGAGCAGTACTTC
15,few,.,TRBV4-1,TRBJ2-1,CASSQERGPYNEQFF,TGCGCCAGCAGCCAAGAGCGGGGACCTTACAATGAGCAGTTCTTC
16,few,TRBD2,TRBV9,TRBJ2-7,CASSVPSGRDSYEQYF,TGTGCCAGCAGCGTACCCAGCGGGAGGGACTCCTACGAGCAGTACTTC
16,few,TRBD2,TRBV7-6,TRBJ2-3,CASSSRLAGAADTQYF,TGTGCCAGCAGCTCTCGACTAGCGGGAGCCGCAGATACGCAGTATTTT
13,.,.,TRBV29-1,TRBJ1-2,CSVEYRRDAGYTF,TGCAGCGTTGAATATAGGAGGGACGCTGGCTACACCTTC
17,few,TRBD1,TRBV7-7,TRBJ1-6,CASSLVGTGTRFSPLHF,TGTGCCAGCAGCTTAGTGGGGACAGGGACCCGTTTTTCACCCCTCCACTTT
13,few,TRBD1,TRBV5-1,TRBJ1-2,CASSRDRGFGYTF,TGCGCCAGCAGCCGAGACAGGGGATTCGGCTACACCTTC
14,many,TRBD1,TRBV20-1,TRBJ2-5,CSARTGMYQETQYF,TGCAGTGCTCGGACAGGGATGTACCAAGAGACCCAGTACTTC
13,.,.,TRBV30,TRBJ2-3,CAWSATFTDTQYF,TGTGCCTGGAGTGCTACTTTCACAGATACGCAGTATTTT
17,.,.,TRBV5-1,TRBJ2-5,CASSPDLALTYQETQYF,TGCGCCAGCAGCCCCGATCTAGCGCTGACGTACCAAGAGACCCAGTACTTC
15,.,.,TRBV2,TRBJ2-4,CASNRQGLAKNIQYF,TGTGCCAGCAATCGGCAAGGGCTAGCCAAAAACATTCAGTACTTC
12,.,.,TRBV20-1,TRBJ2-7,CSASPNPYEQYF,TGCAGTGCTAGTCCTAACCCCTACGAGCAGTACTTC
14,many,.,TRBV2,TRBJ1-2,CASNDHYPNYGYTF,TGTGCCAGCAACGATCACTACCCTAACTATGGCTACACCTTC
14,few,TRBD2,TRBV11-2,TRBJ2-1,CASSRWEGKNEQFF,TGTGCCAGCAGCCGCTGGGAGGGGAAGAATGAGCAGTTCTTC
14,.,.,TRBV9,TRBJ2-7,CASSTGRAAYEQYF,TGTGCCAGCAGCACGGGGAGAGCCGCCTACGAGCAGTACTTC
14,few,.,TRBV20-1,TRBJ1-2,CSARDKRAGKEYTF,TGCAGTGCTAGAGATAAAAGGGCAGGGAAGGAATACACCTTC
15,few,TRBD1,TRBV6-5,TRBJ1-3,CASSSTGVSGNTIYF,TGTGCCAGCAGTTCCACAGGGGTCTCTGGAAACACCATATATTTT
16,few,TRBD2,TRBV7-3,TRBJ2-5,CASSLGLAGYQETQYF,TGTGCCAGCAGCCTCGGACTAGCGGGTTACCAAGAGACCCAGTACTTC
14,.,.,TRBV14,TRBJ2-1,CASSQVLEGGEQFF,TGTGCCAGCAGCCAAGTGCTAGAAGGAGGTGAGCAGTTCTTC
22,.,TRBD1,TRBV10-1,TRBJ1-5,CASSGMFELGTGKGIDEQPQHF,TGCGCCAGCAGCGGTATGTTCGAACTCGGGACAGGGAAAGGAATAGATGAGCAGCCCCAGCATTTT
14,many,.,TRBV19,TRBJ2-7,CASSDSGRDYEQYF,TGTGCCAGTAGTGACTCGGGCCGAGACTACGAGCAGTACTTC
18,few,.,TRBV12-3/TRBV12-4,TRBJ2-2,CASTHRVVRDSNTGELFF,TGTGCCAGCACCCACAGGGTAGTCCGTGATTCGAACACCGGGGAGCTGTTTTTT
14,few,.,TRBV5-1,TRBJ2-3,CASSPWTDQDTQYF,TGCGCCAGCAGCCCGTGGACCGACCAGGATACGCAGTATTTT
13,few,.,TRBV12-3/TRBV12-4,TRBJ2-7,CASSARLGYEQYF,TGTGCCAGCAGCGCGAGGTTGGGCTACGAGCAGTACTTC
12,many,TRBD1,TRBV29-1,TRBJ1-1,CSGGRQGARAFF,TGCAGCGGCGGACGTCAGGGGGCCAGAGCTTTCTTT
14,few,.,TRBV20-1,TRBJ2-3,CSARARGAADTQYF,TGCAGTGCTAGGGCTCGGGGAGCCGCAGATACGCAGTATTTT
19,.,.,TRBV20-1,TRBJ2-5,CSANAGLGGGSGVGETQYF,TGCAGTGCTAATGCAGGTCTGGGTGGAGGGTCTGGAGTAGGAGAGACCCAGTACTTC
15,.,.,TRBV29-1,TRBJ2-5,CSVVGLRVGQETQYF,TGCAGCGTTGTTGGGTTAAGGGTAGGACAAGAGACCCAGTACTTC
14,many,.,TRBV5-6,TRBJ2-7,CASSFSSQIDEQYF,TGTGCCAGCAGCTTCTCATCCCAGATCGACGAGCAGTACTTC